The T cell receptor beta chain under discussion was sequenced for a study of blood T cell repertoires in COVID-19. Whole-study context: COVID-19 samples from acute and convalescent phases originated in the United States, Italy and Spain. In each case, the material was cDNA or gDNA derived from T cells, B-cell-depleted T cells, or PBMCs.

The CDR3 is 18 residues long. With V trimmed by 4 bases and J by 1 base, 8 bases remained unmatched. Germline CDR1 SGHTA, CDR2 FQGNSA. The data were produced by immunoSEQ multiplex PCR, yet TCRdb's version contains in-frame clones alone and is incomplete. The data hold approximately 150,000 clones, with around 87% observed a single time. The receptor was derived from a middle-aged man who had recovered from COVID-19. V gene TRBV7-2 combines with J gene TRBJ2-6, with TRBD1 matching over 9 bases. The sequenced material came from peripheral blood. CDR3 nucleotides: TGTGCCAGCAGCTCGACAGGGGGTTTTTCATCTGGGGCCAACGTCCTGACTTTC. It translates to CASSSTGGFSSGANVLTF.